These 13 T cell receptor beta chains were all obtained from the same sample, sequenced in a study of blood T cell repertoires in COVID-19. Data came from immunoSEQ multiplex PCR; TCRdb stores just in-frame clones and leaves some out. The table records 180,000 or so clones, more than 70% of them present only once. The sequenced sample was peripheral blood. These receptors all come from a woman between 55 and 75 years old with acute or convalescent COVID-19.

This chain uses TRBV3-1 (or the pseudogene TRBV3-2) with TRBJ1-2, with D unresolved. CDR1 and CDR2 (germline): LGHDT, YNNKEL (reference sequence). V was clipped by 1 base and J by 6 bases, with 6 bases between them. This CDR3 has 12 amino acids. This CDR3 reads CASSQARNGYTF. CDR3 bases: TGTGCCAGCAGCCAAGCGAGAAATGGCTACACCTTC.

This sequence joins TRBV5-4 and TRBJ1-2; D perhaps matches TRBD1 (6 bases). V was trimmed by 7 bases and J by 3 bases, leaving 19 bases between them. Germline V gene data show CDR1 as SGHNT and CDR2 as YYREEE (reference sequence). This CDR3 region has 15 residues. The CDR3 DNA sequence: TGTGCCAGCGGAGCCCGGGGTGCAGGGGACTATGGCTACACCTTC. This sequence encodes CASGARGAGDYGYTF.

The chain couples TRBV6-5 to TRBJ2-5; 7 bases fit TRBD2. Trimming cost V 2 bases and J 3 bases; bases outside gene matches: 9. Germline V gene sequence: CDR1 MNHEY, CDR2 SVGAGI. The CDR3 spans 16 residues. The DNA for the CDR3 is TGTGCCAGCAGTTACCCGGGGAGGGGCCCCGAAGAGACCCAGTACTTC. Translating it yields CASSYPGRGPEETQYF.

The chain uses TRBV6-6 and TRBJ1-1, with D possibly being TRBD1 (5 bases). V shed 0 bases and J shed 2 bases, with 10 bases lying between them. Germline values: CDR1 MNHNY, CDR2 SVGAGI (reference sequence). The CDR3 is 15 residues long. Written as DNA, the CDR3 is TGTGCCAGCAGTTACTCTGCAGGGATAAACACTGAAGCTTTCTTT. Protein: CASSYSAGINTEAFF.

The rearrangement joins TRBV7-3 to TRBJ1-2, with 7 bases matching TRBD1. J was trimmed by 8 bases and V by 5 bases; bases with no gene match: 14. Germline values: CDR1 SGHTA, CDR2 FQGTGA. This CDR3 has 15 amino acids. CDR3 residues: CASSPRRDSVLGYTF. The CDR3 coding sequence is TGTGCCAGCAGCCCCAGGAGGGACAGCGTTTTGGGCTACACCTTC.

The chain is built from TRBV6-5 and TRBJ2-3; TRBD2 matches 8 bases. The germline V gene encodes CDR1 MNHEY and CDR2 SVGAGI. The trim removed 6 bases at V and 5 bases at J, leaving 10 bases unmatched. This CDR3 is built from 15 residues. The CDR3 here is CASRGPGLVGDTQYF. Here the CDR3 DNA reads TGTGCCAGCAGAGGGCCGGGACTAGTTGGAGATACGCAGTATTTT.

The V gene is TRBV19, the J gene TRBJ2-5, with TRBD2 as a possible D gene (5 bases). Trimming left V 4 bases short and J 6 bases short, with 27 bases between. The germline V gene encodes CDR1 LNHDA and CDR2 SQIVND (reference sequence). CDR3 length: 18 amino acids. The CDR3: CASSSEGAWSGVRKTQYF. CDR3 DNA sequence: TGTGCCAGTAGTAGCGAGGGCGCATGGTCTGGGGTCCGAAAGACCCAGTACTTC. Looking up the rest from reference TRBV19 and TRBJ2-5 gives the full variable domain: DGGITQSPKYLFRKEGQNVTLSCEQNLNHDAMYWYRQDPGQGLRLIYYSQIVNDFQKGDIAEGYSVSREKKESFPLTVTSAQKNPTAFYLCASSSEGAWSGVRKTQYFGPGTRLLVL.

The CDR3 spells CASRDYTGGNQPQHF. CDR3 nucleotide sequence: TGTGCCTCGAGGGACTACACGGGGGGAAATCAGCCCCAGCATTTT. This rearrangement joins TRBV19 to TRBJ1-5; maybe TRBD1 (5 bases). The CDR3 is 15 residues long. Trimming removed 11 bases from V and 4 bases from J, with 21 bases in between. Germline V gene sequence: CDR1 LNHDA, CDR2 SQIVND (reference sequence).

This clone was counted once. The chain has TRBV5-1 and TRBJ1-2; 8 bases fit TRBD1. CDR1 and CDR2 from the germline V gene are SGHRS and YFSETQ. V shed 4 bases, J shed 5 bases, and the junction held 7 bases outside the gene matches. This CDR3 region has 14 residues. The CDR3 spells CASSARGQGYGYTF. The DNA for the CDR3 is TGCGCCAGCAGCGCACGAGGACAGGGATATGGCTACACCTTC. Full variable domain (rest looked up from reference TRBV5-1 and TRBJ1-2): KAGVTQTPRYLIKTRGQQVTLSCSPISGHRSVSWYQQTPGQGLQFLFEYFSETQRNKGNFPGRFSGRQFSNSRSEMNVSTLELGDSALYLCASSARGQGYGYTFGSGTRLTVV.

A word on this clone: The junction differs from germline at one of its ends, possibly a read error. J is TRBJ2-1 and V is TRBV6-1; the match to TRBD1 covers 7 bases. Looked up from germline, CDR1 is MNHNS and CDR2 is SASEGT. CDR3 length equals 11 residues. The CDR3 sequence is CASSEAGGSIF. CDR3 DNA: TGTGCCAGCAGTGAAGCAGGGGGCAGTATCTTC.

The chain carries TRBV5-1 and TRBJ1-5, with TRBD1 as a possible D gene (5 bases). The CDR3 is 14 residues long. The V gene lost 3 bases and the J gene lost 4 bases, with 11 bases spanning the gap. The germline CDR1 and CDR2 sequences are SGHRS and YFSETQ. The CDR3 reads CASSSNGGNQPQHF. The CDR3, as DNA: TGCGCCAGCAGCTCCAACGGGGGTAATCAGCCCCAGCATTTT. Full variable domain (missing parts from reference TRBV5-1 and TRBJ1-5): KAGVTQTPRYLIKTRGQQVTLSCSPISGHRSVSWYQQTPGQGLQFLFEYFSETQRNKGNFPGRFSGRQFSNSRSEMNVSTLELGDSALYLCASSSNGGNQPQHFGDGTRLSIL.

This clone appeared a few times. The chain has TRBV24-1 and TRBJ2-1, with D possibly being TRBD2 (5 bases). The CDR3 runs 14 residues. The V gene's germline CDR1 is KGHDR and CDR2 SFDVKD. V dropped 5 bases and J dropped 10 bases, with 17 bases sitting between them. The CDR3 nucleotides read TGTGCCACCAGTGCTTCAGCGGCTAATGCCGAGCAGTTCTTC. Its protein product is CATSASAANAEQFF.

CDR3 protein: CASLAGDTEAFF. CDR3 bases: TGTGCCAGCTTAGCCGGTGACACTGAAGCTTTCTTT. The chain has TRBV18 and TRBJ1-1; D not resolved. CDR1 KGHSH and CDR2 LQKENI come from the germline V gene. This CDR3 spans 12 amino acids. Trimming removed 7 bases at V and 3 bases at J, with 9 bases between.